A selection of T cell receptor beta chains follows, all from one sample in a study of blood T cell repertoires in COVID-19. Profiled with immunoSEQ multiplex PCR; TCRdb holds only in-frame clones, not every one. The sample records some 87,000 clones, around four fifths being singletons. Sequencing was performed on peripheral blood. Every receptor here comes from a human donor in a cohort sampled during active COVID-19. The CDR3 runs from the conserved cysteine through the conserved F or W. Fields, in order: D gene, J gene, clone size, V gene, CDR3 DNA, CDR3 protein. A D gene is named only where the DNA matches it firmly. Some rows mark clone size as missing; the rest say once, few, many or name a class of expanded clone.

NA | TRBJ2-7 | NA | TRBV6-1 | TGTGCCAGCAGTGATAAAAGGCGGCAGACCTACGAGCAGTACTTC | CASSDKRRQTYEQYF
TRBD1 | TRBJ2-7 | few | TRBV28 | TGTGCCAGCAGTTTTATAGACAGGGGTCCCAACGAGCAGTACTTC | CASSFIDRGPNEQYF
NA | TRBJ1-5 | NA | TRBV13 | TGTGCCAGCAGCTTCCTACCAACTGGGCCCCAGCATTTT | CASSFLPTGPQHF
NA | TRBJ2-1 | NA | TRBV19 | TGTGCCAGTAGTATAGTCAGGGGTAATGAGCAGTTCTTC | CASSIVRGNEQFF
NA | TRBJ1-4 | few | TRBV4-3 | TGCGCCAGCAGCCCGGGATCCCCCCGGGGAAAACTGTTTTTT | CASSPGSPRGKLFF
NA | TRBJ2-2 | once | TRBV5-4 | TGTGCCAGCAGCCCTGGAGTCAGGGGGAACACCGGGGAGCTGTTTTTT | CASSPGVRGNTGELFF
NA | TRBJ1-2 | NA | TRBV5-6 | TGTGCCAGCAGCTTGGGTGGCAGGGCCTTTTTTAACTATGGCTACACCTTC | CASSLGGRAFFNYGYTF
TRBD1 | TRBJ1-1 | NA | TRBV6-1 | TGTGCCAGCAGTGAACCCTTACAGGGGATGGCTGAAGCTTTCTTT | CASSEPLQGMAEAFF
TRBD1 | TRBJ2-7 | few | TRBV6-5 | TGTGCCAGCGCAGACAGGGATATGTACGAGCAGTACTTC | CASADRDMYEQYF
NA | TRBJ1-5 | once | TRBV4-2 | TGTGCCAGCAGCCAAGAACCCGGGGGCAATCAGCCCCAGCATTTT | CASSQEPGGNQPQHF
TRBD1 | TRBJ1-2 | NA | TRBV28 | TGTGCCAGCAGTTTTCTTGGCATCGGGACAGCACCCTATGGCTACACCTTC | CASSFLGIGTAPYGYTF
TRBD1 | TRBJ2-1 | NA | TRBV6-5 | TGTGCCAGCGGGGACAGGGGTTACAATGAGCAGTTCTTC | CASGDRGYNEQFF
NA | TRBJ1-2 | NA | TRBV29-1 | TGCAGCGTTGATGGAAGGGGCTATGGCTACACCTTC | CSVDGRGYGYTF
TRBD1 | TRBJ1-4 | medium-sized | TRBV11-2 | TGTGCCAGCAGCTTAGCAGGGGGCTATGAAAAACTGTTTTTT | CASSLAGGYEKLFF
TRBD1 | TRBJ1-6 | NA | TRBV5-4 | TGTGCCAGCAGCCATTTCACAGGGGAATCACCCCTCCACTTT | CASSHFTGESPLHF
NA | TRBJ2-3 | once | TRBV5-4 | TGTGCCAGCAGTACGCGGGAAGGGGGGGGCCCCACAGATACGCAGTATTTT | CASSTREGGGPTDTQYF
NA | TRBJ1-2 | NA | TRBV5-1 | TGCGCCAGCAGCTTTGGCACAGGAGGGAGGTCTGGCTACACCTTC | CASSFGTGGRSGYTF
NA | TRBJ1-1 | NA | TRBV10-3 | TGTGCCACTCAGGGATTCACTGAAGCTTTCTTT | CATQGFTEAFF
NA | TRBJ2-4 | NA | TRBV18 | TGTGCCAGCACTCAAGCGGCGAAGACAGCCAAAAACATTCAGTACTTC | CASTQAAKTAKNIQYF
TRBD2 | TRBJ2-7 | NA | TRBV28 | TGTGCCAGCAGTTTCGCTAGCGGGGCTTCGGGGGAGCAGTACTTC | CASSFASGASGEQYF
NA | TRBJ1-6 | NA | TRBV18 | TGTGCCAGCTCCCCGGTAGGGGGGGATTCACCCCTCCACTTT | CASSPVGGDSPLHF
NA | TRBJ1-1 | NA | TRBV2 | TGTGCCAGCAGTGTTGACACTAACACTGAAGCTTTCTTT | CASSVDTNTEAFF
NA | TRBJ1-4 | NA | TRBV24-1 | TGTGCCACCAGTGATCCCCGGCAGGGTTTGGAAAAACTGTTTTTT | CATSDPRQGLEKLFF
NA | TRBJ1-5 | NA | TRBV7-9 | TGTGCCAGCAGTTCAGGGGAGGGGTATAGCAATCAGCCCCAGCATTTT | CASSSGEGYSNQPQHF
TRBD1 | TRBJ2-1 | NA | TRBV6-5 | TGTGCCAGCAGTAGGGACAGCTACAATGAGCAGTTCTTC | CASSRDSYNEQFF
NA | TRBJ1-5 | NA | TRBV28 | TGTGCCAGCAGAATTAATAGCAATCAGCCCCAGCATTTT | CASRINSNQPQHF
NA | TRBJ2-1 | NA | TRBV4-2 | TGTGCCAGCAGCCAAGATTCGGGTCTGTCCTACAATGAGCAGTTCTTC | CASSQDSGLSYNEQFF
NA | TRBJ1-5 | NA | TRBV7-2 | TGTGCCAGCAGCTTAGTGGGGGCTGACAATCAGCCCCAGCATTTT | CASSLVGADNQPQHF
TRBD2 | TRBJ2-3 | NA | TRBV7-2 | TGTGCCAGCAGCTGGCGGGCGGGGGGTACAGATACGCAGTATTTT | CASSWRAGGTDTQYF
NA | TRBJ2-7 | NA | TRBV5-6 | TGTGCCAGCAGCGGGGGGACAGCCTACGAAGTGCAGTACTTC | CASSGGTAYEVQYF
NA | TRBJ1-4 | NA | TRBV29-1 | TGCAGCGTCTCGGGGGCTAATGAAAAACTGTTTTTT | CSVSGANEKLFF
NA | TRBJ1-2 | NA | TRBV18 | TGTGCCAGCTCACGGGAGGGGGTTGATGGCTACACCTTC | CASSREGVDGYTF
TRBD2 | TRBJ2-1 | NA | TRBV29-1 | TGCAGCTCCTCAGGCGGGGGGGGTTACAATGAGCAGTTCTTC | CSSSGGGGYNEQFF
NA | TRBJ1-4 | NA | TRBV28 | TGTGCCAGCAGTTTTTACGGCCCGGAGGAAAAACTGTTTTTT | CASSFYGPEEKLFF
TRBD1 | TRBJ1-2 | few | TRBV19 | TGTGCCAGTAGGAGACAGGGCGAGGGCTACACCTTC | CASRRQGEGYTF
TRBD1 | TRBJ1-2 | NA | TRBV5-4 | TGTGCCAGCAGTAAGGACAAACGACAGGGGGTCTATGGCTACACCTTC | CASSKDKRQGVYGYTF
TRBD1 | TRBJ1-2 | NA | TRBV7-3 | TGTGCCAGCAGCCCGGACAGGGGGCGGAGTGGCTACACCTTC | CASSPDRGRSGYTF
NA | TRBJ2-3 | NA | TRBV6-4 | TGTGCCAGCAGTGAGGCGGGGAGCACAGATACGCAGTATTTT | CASSEAGSTDTQYF
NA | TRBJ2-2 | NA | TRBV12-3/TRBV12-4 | TGTGCCAGCAGGCAGGGTGACACCGGGGAGCTGTTTTTT | CASRQGDTGELFF
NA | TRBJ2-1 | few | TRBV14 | TGTGCCAGCAGCTCCGGGTACCGAAATGAGCAGTTCTTC | CASSSGYRNEQFF
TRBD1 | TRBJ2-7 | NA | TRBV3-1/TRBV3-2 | TGTGCCAGCAGCCCCGTCTCGGGACAGGGGGCTTGGGAGCAGTACTTC | CASSPVSGQGAWEQYF